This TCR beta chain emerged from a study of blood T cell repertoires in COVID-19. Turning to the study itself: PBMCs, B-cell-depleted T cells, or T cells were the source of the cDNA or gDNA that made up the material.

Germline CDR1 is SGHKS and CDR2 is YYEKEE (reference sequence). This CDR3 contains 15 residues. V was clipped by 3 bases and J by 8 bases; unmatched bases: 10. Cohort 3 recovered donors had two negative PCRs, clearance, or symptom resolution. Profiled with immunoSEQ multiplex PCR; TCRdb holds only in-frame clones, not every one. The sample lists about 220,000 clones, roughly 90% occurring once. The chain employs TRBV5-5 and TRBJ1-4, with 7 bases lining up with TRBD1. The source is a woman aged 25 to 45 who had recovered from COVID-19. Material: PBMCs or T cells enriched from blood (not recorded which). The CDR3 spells CASSSGDSLSEKLFF. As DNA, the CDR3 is TGTGCCAGCAGCTCGGGGGACAGCTTGAGCGAAAAACTGTTTTTT.